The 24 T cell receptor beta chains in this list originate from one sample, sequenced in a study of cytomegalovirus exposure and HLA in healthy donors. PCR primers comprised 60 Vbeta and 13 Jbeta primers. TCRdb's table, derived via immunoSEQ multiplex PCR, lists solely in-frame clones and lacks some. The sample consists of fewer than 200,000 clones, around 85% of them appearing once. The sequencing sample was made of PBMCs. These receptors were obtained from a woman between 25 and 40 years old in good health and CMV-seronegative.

This chain's CDR3 is CASSQLQANYGYTF. The DNA of the CDR3 is TGTGCCAGCAGCCAATTACAGGCTAACTATGGCTACACCTTC. V usage is TRBV6-1 and J usage is TRBJ1-2; tentative D call: TRBD1 (5 bases). The CDR3 totals 14 residues. Trimming took 6 bases from V and 0 from J, leaving 11 bases between them. Germline CDR1 and CDR2: MNHNS and SASEGT.

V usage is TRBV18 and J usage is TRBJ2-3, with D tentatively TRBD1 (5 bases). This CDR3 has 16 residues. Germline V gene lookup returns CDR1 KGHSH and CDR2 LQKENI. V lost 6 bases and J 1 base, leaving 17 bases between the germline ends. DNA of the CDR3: TGTGCCAGCTCCAACAGGCTGGGTGAGGGCACAGATACGCAGTATTTT. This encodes CASSNRLGEGTDTQYF.

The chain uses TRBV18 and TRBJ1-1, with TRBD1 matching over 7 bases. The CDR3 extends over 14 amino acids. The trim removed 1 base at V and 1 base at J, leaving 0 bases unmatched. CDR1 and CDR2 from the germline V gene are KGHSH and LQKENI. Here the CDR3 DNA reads TGTGCCAGCTCACCACGACAGGGGAACACTGAAGCTTTCTTT. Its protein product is CASSPRQGNTEAFF.

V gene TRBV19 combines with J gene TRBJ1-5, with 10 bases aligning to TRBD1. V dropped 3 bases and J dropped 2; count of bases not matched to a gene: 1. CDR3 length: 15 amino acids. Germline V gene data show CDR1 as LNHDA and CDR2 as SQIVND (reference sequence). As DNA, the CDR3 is TGTGCCAGTAGTATTGGGACAGGGGGCAATCAGCCCCAGCATTTT. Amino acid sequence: CASSIGTGGNQPQHF. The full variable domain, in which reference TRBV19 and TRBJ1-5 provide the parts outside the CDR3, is DGGITQSPKYLFRKEGQNVTLSCEQNLNHDAMYWYRQDPGQGLRLIYYSQIVNDFQKGDIAEGYSVSREKKESFPLTVTSAQKNPTAFYLCASSIGTGGNQPQHFGDGTRLSIL.

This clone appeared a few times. The CDR3 coding sequence is TGTGCCAGCAGTGAAGCGCCCCGGGACAGGAATGAAAAACTGTTTTTT. Protein sequence: CASSEAPRDRNEKLFF. The V gene is TRBV6-1, the J gene TRBJ1-4; 8 bases agree with TRBD1. J lost 5 bases, V lost 0 bases, and 5 bases had no gene match. Germline V lookup: CDR1 MNHNS, CDR2 SASEGT. CDR3 size: 16 residues.

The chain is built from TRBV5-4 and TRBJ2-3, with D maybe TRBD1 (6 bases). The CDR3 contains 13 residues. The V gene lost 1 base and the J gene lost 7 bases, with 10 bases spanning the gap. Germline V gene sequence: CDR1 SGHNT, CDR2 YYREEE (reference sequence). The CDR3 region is CASSLLRDNTQYF. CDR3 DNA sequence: TGTGCCAGCAGCTTGTTACGGGACAATACGCAGTATTTT.

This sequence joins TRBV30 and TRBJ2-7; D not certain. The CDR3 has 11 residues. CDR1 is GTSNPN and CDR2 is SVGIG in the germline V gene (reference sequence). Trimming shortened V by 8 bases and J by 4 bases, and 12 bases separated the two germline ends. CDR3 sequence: CAGTTLYEQYF. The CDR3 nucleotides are TGTGCCGGCACCACCCTTTACGAGCAGTACTTC.

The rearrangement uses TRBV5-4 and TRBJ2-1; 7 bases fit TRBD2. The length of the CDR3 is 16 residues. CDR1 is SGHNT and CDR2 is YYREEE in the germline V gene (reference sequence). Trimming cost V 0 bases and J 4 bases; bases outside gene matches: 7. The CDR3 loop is CASSLAAGVLYNEQFF. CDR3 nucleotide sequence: TGTGCCAGCAGCTTGGCGGCGGGAGTCTTGTACAATGAGCAGTTCTTC. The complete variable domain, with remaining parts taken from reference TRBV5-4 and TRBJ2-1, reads ETGVTQSPTHLIKTRGQQVTLRCSSQSGHNTVSWYQQALGQGPQFIFQYYREEENGRGNFPPRFSGLQFPNYSSELNVNALELDDSALYLCASSLAAGVLYNEQFFGPGTRLTVL.

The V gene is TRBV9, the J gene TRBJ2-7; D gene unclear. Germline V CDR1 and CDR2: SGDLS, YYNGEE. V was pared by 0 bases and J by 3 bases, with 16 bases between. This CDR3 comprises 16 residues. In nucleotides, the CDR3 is TGTGCCAGCAGCGTAGATCACTCTCCCTCCAACTACGAGCAGTACTTC. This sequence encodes CASSVDHSPSNYEQYF.

This CDR3 reads CASMLGATQYF. Written as DNA, the CDR3 is TGCGCCAGCATGCTGGGAGCTACGCAGTATTTT. The chain recombines TRBV10-1 with TRBJ2-3, with D possibly being TRBD2 (5 bases). V lost 7 bases, J lost 8 bases, and 10 bases lay in between. The CDR3 consists of 11 residues. Germline V CDR1 and CDR2: WNHNN, SYGVQD (reference sequence).

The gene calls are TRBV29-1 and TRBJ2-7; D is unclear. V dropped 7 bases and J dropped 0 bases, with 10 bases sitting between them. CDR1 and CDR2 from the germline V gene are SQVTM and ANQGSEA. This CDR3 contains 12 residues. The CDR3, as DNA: TGCAGCGCTATGCAAAACTCCTACGAGCAGTACTTC. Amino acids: CSAMQNSYEQYF.

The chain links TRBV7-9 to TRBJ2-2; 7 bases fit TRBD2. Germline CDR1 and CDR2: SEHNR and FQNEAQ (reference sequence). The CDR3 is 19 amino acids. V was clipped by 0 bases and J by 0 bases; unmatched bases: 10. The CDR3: CASSLAFAGVLANTGELFF. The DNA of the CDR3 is TGTGCCAGCAGCTTAGCGTTTGCGGGAGTTCTCGCGAACACCGGGGAGCTGTTTTTT.

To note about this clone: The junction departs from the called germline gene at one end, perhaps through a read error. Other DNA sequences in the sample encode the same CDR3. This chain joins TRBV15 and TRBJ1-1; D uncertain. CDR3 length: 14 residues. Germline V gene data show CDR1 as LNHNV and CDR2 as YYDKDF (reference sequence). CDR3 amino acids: CATSKEILSTEAFF. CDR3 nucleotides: TGTGCCACCAGCAAAGAAATCCTGAGCACTGAAGCCTTCTTT.

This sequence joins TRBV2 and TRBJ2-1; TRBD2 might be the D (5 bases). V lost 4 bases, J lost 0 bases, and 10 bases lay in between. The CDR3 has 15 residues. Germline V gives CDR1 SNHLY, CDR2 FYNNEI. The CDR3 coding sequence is TGTGCCAGCAGTGTCGGTGGGAGCTCCTACAATGAGCAGTTCTTC. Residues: CASSVGGSSYNEQFF. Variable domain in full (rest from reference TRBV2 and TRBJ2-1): EPEVTQTPSHQVTQMGQEVILRCVPISNHLYFYWYRQILGQKVEFLVSFYNNEISEKSEIFDDQFSVERPDGSNFTLKIRSTKLEDSAMYFCASSVGGSSYNEQFFGPGTRLTVL.

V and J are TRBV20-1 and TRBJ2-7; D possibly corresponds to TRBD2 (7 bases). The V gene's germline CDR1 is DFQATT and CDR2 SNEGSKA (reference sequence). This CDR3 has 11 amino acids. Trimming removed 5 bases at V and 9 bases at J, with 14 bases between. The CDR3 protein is CSAGGAQGQYF. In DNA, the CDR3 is TGCAGTGCTGGGGGGGCGCAGGGGCAGTACTTC.

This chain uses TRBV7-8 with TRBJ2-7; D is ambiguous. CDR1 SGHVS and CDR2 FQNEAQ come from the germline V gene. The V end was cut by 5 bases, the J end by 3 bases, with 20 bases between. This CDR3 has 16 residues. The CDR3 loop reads CASSLGEISLIYEQYF. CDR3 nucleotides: TGTGCCAGCAGCCTAGGTGAAATTTCACTGATCTACGAGCAGTACTTC.

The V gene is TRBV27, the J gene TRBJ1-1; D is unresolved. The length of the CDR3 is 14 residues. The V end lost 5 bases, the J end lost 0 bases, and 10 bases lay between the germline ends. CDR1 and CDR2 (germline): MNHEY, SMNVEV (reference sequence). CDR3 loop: CASSTAGMNTEAFF. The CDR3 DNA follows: TGTGCCAGCAGTACGGCAGGCATGAACACTGAAGCTTTCTTT.

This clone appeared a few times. CDR3 DNA sequence: TGTGCCAGTAGTAGGGACAGGGGACCCTATGGCTACACCTTC. It specifies CASSRDRGPYGYTF. V usage is TRBV19 and J usage is TRBJ1-2; 10 nucleotides match TRBD1. This CDR3 spans 14 amino acids. The germline V gene encodes CDR1 LNHDA and CDR2 SQIVND (reference sequence). Losses at the gene ends were 4 bases for V and 4 bases for J; bases not matched to a gene: 3.

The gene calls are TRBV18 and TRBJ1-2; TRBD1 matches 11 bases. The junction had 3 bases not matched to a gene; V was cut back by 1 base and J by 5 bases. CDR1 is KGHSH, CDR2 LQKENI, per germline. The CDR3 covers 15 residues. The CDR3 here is CASSPRGQGGYGYTF. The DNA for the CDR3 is TGTGCCAGCTCACCACGGGGACAGGGGGGATATGGCTACACCTTC. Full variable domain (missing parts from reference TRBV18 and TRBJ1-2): NAGVMQNPRHLVRRRGQEARLRCSPMKGHSHVYWYRQLPEEGLKFMVYLQKENIIDESGMPKERFSAEFPKEGPSILRIQQVVRGDSAAYFCASSPRGQGGYGYTFGSGTRLTVV.

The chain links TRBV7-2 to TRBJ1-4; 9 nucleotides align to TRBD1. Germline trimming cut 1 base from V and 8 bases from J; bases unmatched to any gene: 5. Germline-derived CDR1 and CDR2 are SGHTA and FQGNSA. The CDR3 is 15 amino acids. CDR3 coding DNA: TGTGCCAGCAGCTTAGTGGGACAGGGTTGGGAAAAACTGTTTTTT. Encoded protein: CASSLVGQGWEKLFF.

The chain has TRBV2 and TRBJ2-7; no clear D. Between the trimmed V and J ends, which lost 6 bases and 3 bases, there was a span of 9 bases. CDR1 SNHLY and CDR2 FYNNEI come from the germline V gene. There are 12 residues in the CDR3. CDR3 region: CASRRLGYEQYF. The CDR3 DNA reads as TGTGCCAGCAGGAGGCTCGGCTACGAGCAGTACTTC. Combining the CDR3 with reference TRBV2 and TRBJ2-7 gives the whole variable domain EPEVTQTPSHQVTQMGQEVILRCVPISNHLYFYWYRQILGQKVEFLVSFYNNEISEKSEIFDDQFSVERPDGSNFTLKIRSTKLEDSAMYFCASRRLGYEQYFGPGTRLTVT.

In DNA form, the CDR3 reads TGCGCCAGCAGCCAAGTCCCGGGACAGGCCTATGGCTACACCTTC. Translated: CASSQVPGQAYGYTF. The chain combines TRBV4-1 with TRBJ1-2; 8 nucleotides align to TRBD1. CDR3 length: 15 residues. Germline values: CDR1 MGHRA, CDR2 YSYEKL. The J segment lost 4 bases and the V segment lost 1 base, leaving 5 bases of the junction unmatched.

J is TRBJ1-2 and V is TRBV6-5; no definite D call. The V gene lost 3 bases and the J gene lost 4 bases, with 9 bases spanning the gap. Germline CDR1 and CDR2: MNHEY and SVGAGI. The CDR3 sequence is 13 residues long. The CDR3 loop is CASSYIPGYGYTF. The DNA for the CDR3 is TGTGCCAGCAGTTATATCCCGGGCTATGGCTACACCTTC.

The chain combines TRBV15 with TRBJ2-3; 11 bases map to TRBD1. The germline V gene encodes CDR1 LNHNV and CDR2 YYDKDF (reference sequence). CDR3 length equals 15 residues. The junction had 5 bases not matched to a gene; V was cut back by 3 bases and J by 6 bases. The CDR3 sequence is CATSRGTGGGDTQYF. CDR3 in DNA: TGTGCCACCAGCAGGGGGACAGGGGGGGGTGATACGCAGTATTTT.